This note documents a single T cell receptor (beta chain) sequence. Its cognate antigen is unknown. The data were taken from a study of cytomegalovirus exposure and HLA in healthy donors. The study's findings and limits: Later on, an analysis showed TCR association rates differing by HLA locus, with DRB1 the most and HLA-C the fewest. In a later analysis, at a false discovery rate of 0.05, about 16,000 TCR beta sequences matched HLA alleles. Researchers catalogued about 150 TCR beta chains as cytomegalovirus-associated.

A multiplex PCR was run with 60 Vbeta primers and 13 Jbeta primers. TCRdb keeps only in-frame clones here, not all; method: immunoSEQ multiplex PCR. The table shows 150,000 or so clones, with less than 85% occurring only once. The CDR3 has 15 residues. Trimming left V 2 bases short and J 7 bases short, with 13 bases between. Per germline, CDR1 SGHRS and CDR2 YFSETQ. Sequencing was performed on PBMCs. This clonotype was sampled from a male donor in good health and CMV-seronegative. This chain joins TRBV5-1 and TRBJ1-6; D call uncertain. The CDR3 DNA is TGCGCCAGCAGCTTATCCAACAGTCAGAATTCACCCCTCCACTTT. It is translated as CASSLSNSQNSPLHF. The full variable domain, rest sourced from reference TRBV5-1 and TRBJ1-6, is KAGVTQTPRYLIKTRGQQVTLSCSPISGHRSVSWYQQTPGQGLQFLFEYFSETQRNKGNFPGRFSGRQFSNSRSEMNVSTLELGDSALYLCASSLSNSQNSPLHFGNGTRLTVT.